The clone carrying this T cell receptor beta chain has a single count. This CDR3 spans 12 amino acids. The V end was cut by 1 base, the J end by 9 bases, with 7 bases between. Per the germline V gene, CDR1 is LGHDT and CDR2 is YNNKEL (reference sequence). The entry originates in a study of CD8 T cells in Susac syndrome. Reverse transcription of roughly 0.5 to 1 ug RNA was carried out with random hexamers. TCRdb processed the immunoSEQ multiplex PCR reads anew with MiXCR; each CDR3 protein has one entry. Among more than 55,000 distinct CDR3 sequences listed, around 96% were seen once. The receptor was isolated from a human donor with multiple sclerosis. The rearrangement links TRBV3-1 to TRBJ1-5; D is unresolved. What was sequenced was CD4+ T cells from PBMCs. CDR3 nucleotides: TGTGCCAGCAGCCAAGGGCAGCGGCCCCAGCATTTT. Its translation: CASSQGQRPQHF.